These 20 T cell receptor beta chains originate from one sample sequenced in a study of T cell clonotyping in hematopoietic cell transplantation (dated by TCRdb to 2020 to 2022). Library method: the immunoSEQ multiplex PCR assay. This immuneACCESS table, as held by TCRdb, lists in-frame sequences with V and J called but not all clones. Of the missing ones, under half trace to an unresolved V gene in checked studies; the others have no known cause. Across this sample there are 3,500 to 4,500 clones, with roughly two thirds seen only once. The top ten hold over 7.5% of the sample. The time point label, as the study defines it: 100 days after allo-HCT. Sequences were derived from PBMCs, sampled 100 days after allogeneic stem cell transplant. The source of these receptors is a male patient between 60 and 69 years old who had an allogeneic stem cell transplant, so the T cells may come from the graft donor. Some clones in this sample may be carry-over from other donors' samples.

The chain combines TRBV30 with TRBJ2-7; TRBD1 aligns across 9 bases. The germline gives CDR1 GTSNPN, CDR2 SVGIG (reference sequence). The CDR3 is 14 amino acids. Trimming at V came to 2 bases and at J to 4 bases, leaving 6 bases not matched to a gene. The CDR3 DNA follows: TGTGCCTGGAGTCCCGGGACAGGGATATACGAGCAGTACTTC. Amino acids: CAWSPGTGIYEQYF.

This chain connects TRBV19 to TRBJ2-7; 7 bases align to TRBD2. The V gene's germline CDR1 is LNHDA and CDR2 SQIVND (reference sequence). V shed 5 bases and J 0 bases; nucleotides not matched to a gene: 13. CDR3 size: 17 residues. The CDR3 protein is CASSRSHLAGLSYEQYF. CDR3 nucleotide sequence: TGTGCCAGTAGTCGATCCCACTTAGCGGGCCTCTCCTACGAGCAGTACTTC. The full variable domain, in which reference TRBV19 and TRBJ2-7 provide the parts outside the CDR3, is DGGITQSPKYLFRKEGQNVTLSCEQNLNHDAMYWYRQDPGQGLRLIYYSQIVNDFQKGDIAEGYSVSREKKESFPLTVTSAQKNPTAFYLCASSRSHLAGLSYEQYFGPGTRLTVT.

The chain has TRBV2 and TRBJ2-7; D remains ambiguous. The CDR3 consists of 11 residues. Germline V gene lookup returns CDR1 SNHLY and CDR2 FYNNEI. V gave up 6 bases and J gave up 3 bases, with 6 bases separating them. CDR3 DNA sequence: TGTGCCAGCAGCGGTTACTACGAGCAGTACTTC. As protein: CASSGYYEQYF.

This chain uses TRBV2 with TRBJ2-7; the D call may be TRBD1 or TRBD2 (5 bases each). The CDR3 sequence is 16 residues long. Trimming shortened V by 2 bases and J by 12 bases, and 26 bases separated the two germline ends. Germline V CDR1 and CDR2: SNHLY, FYNNEI. CDR3 in amino acids: CASSERRGVTSARWYF. Here the CDR3 DNA reads TGTGCCAGCAGTGAACGAAGAGGGGTAACTAGTGCGAGGTGGTACTTC.

The chain joins TRBV5-1 to TRBJ2-1; D is possibly TRBD2 (6 bases). V lost 4 bases, J lost 5 bases, and 10 bases lay in between. Germline CDR1 reads SGHRS; CDR2 reads YFSETQ. CDR3 length: 13 residues. CDR3 amino acids: CASSTSPNNEQFF. In nucleotides, the CDR3 is TGCGCCAGCAGCACTAGCCCTAACAATGAGCAGTTCTTC.

This clone was counted a few times. The V and J genes are TRBV6-6 and TRBJ1-1; no clear D gene. This CDR3 region has 11 residues. The germline V gene has CDR1 MNHNY and CDR2 SVGAGI (reference sequence). V lost 4 bases to trimming and J lost 11 bases, with 11 bases between them. In DNA, the CDR3 is TGTGCCAGCAGTTGGGAAAGGGTCGCTTTCTTT. Translating gives CASSWERVAFF.

This clone was detected only a few times. The chain employs TRBV13 and TRBJ1-1; D possibly corresponds to TRBD1 (6 bases). Germline assignment: CDR1 PRHDT and CDR2 FYEKMQ (reference sequence). This CDR3 spans 16 amino acids. The V end was cut by 5 bases, the J end by 5 bases, with 21 bases between. CDR3 region: CASSPKGGRQRTEAFF. CDR3 DNA: TGTGCCAGCAGCCCTAAAGGGGGGCGGCAGCGGACTGAAGCTTTCTTT.

The rearrangement uses TRBV9 and TRBJ1-1, with 8 bases that match TRBD1. V was pared by 6 bases and J by 1 base, with 5 bases of the junction left unmatched. The CDR3 consists of 14 residues. Germline CDR1 and CDR2: SGDLS and YYNGEE. CDR3 bases: TGTGCCAGCAATGGAGGACAGGGGAACACTGAAGCTTTCTTT. Its protein product is CASNGGQGNTEAFF.

This clone was counted between two and nine times. The gene calls are TRBV7-6 and TRBJ2-2, with 12 bases identical to TRBD2. This CDR3 is built from 21 residues. V dropped 1 base and J dropped 6; count of bases not matched to a gene: 18. Germline CDR1 and CDR2: SGHVS and FNYEAQ. The CDR3 region is CASSLVLLVTSGRKMAGELFF. CDR3 nucleotides: TGTGCCAGCAGCTTAGTTTTATTGGTGACTAGCGGGAGAAAGATGGCCGGGGAGCTGTTTTTT.

The chain combines TRBV4-1 with TRBJ1-2; no firm D call. CDR3 size: 17 residues. CDR1 is MGHRA and CDR2 is YSYEKL in the germline V gene. The germline V and J ends were trimmed by 1 base and 0 bases, with 15 bases remaining between them. The CDR3 region has the DNA TGCGCCAGCAGCCAAGGAGCCCCAGAGCCCCCTAACTATGGCTACACCTTC. It yields the protein CASSQGAPEPPNYGYTF.

V and J are TRBV5-8 and TRBJ2-2; no definite D call. The germline V and J ends were trimmed by 1 base and 4 bases, with 8 bases remaining between them. Germline V gives CDR1 SGHTS, CDR2 YDEGEE. This CDR3 has 14 residues. The CDR3 is CASSLRESTGELFF. The CDR3 nucleotides read TGTGCCAGCAGCTTGCGAGAGTCCACCGGGGAGCTGTTTTTT.

This chain connects TRBV4-1 to TRBJ1-1; 8 nucleotides agree with TRBD1. Trimming at V came to 6 bases and at J to 5 bases, leaving 11 bases not matched to a gene. This CDR3 spans 15 amino acids. The germline V gene has CDR1 MGHRA and CDR2 YSYEKL. CDR3 bases: TGCGCCAGCAGGATAGACACAGACAGGGGTACTGAAGCTTTCTTT. The encoded protein is CASRIDTDRGTEAFF.

This clone was recorded a few times. V gene TRBV11-2 combines with J gene TRBJ2-7, with D tentatively TRBD2 (6 bases). The CDR3 is 12 residues long. Looked up from germline, CDR1 is SGHAT and CDR2 is FQNNGV. The V end was cut by 5 bases, the J end by 7 bases, with 12 bases between. CDR3 nucleotides: TGTGCCAGCAGCATGGTGGGGGGAGAGCAGTACTTC. Its translation is CASSMVGGEQYF. Filled out from reference TRBV11-2 and TRBJ2-7, the complete variable domain reads EAGVAQSPRYKIIEKRQSVAFWCNPISGHATLYWYQQILGQGPKLLIQFQNNGVVDDSQLPKDRFSAERLKGVDSTLKIQPAKLEDSAVYLCASSMVGGEQYFGPGTRLTVT.

This clone was counted once. In nucleotides, the CDR3 is TGCGCCAGCAGCCAAGAACTGCAGGAGCCCTCCTACGAGCAGTACTTC. This sequence encodes CASSQELQEPSYEQYF. The V call is TRBV4-3, the J call TRBJ2-7; D not certain. There are 16 residues in the CDR3. Looked up from germline, CDR1 is LGHNA and CDR2 is YSLEER. V was cut by 0 bases and J by 0 bases, with 12 bases left in between.

The chain combines TRBV29-1 with TRBJ2-3, with 7 bases identical to TRBD2. CDR3 length: 14 residues. Germline assignment: CDR1 SQVTM and CDR2 ANQGSEA. V shed 4 bases and J 8 bases; nucleotides not matched to a gene: 12. The CDR3 DNA follows: TGCAGCGTTGTCATCTACTCCCCGGGAGGTACGCAGTATTTT. Protein product: CSVVIYSPGGTQYF.

This clone was detected only a few times. J is TRBJ1-6 and V is TRBV25-1, with 7 bases that match TRBD1. The length of the CDR3 is 16 residues. CDR1 and CDR2 from the germline V gene are MGHDK and SYGVNS. Germline trimming cut 0 bases from V and 10 bases from J; bases unmatched to any gene: 9. The CDR3 region is CASSEYSDRSYSPLHF. The DNA of the CDR3 is TGTGCCAGCAGTGAATATTCGGACAGGTCATACTCACCCCTCCACTTT. Supplemented by reference TRBV25-1 and TRBJ1-6, the full variable domain reads EADIYQTPRYLVIGTGKKITLECSQTMGHDKMYWYQQDPGMELHLIHYSYGVNSTEKGDLSSESTVSRIRTEHFPLTLESARPSHTSQYLCASSEYSDRSYSPLHFGNGTRLTVT.

The chain is built from TRBV5-1 and TRBJ2-1; D is ambiguous. The germline V gene encodes CDR1 SGHRS and CDR2 YFSETQ. V shed 0 bases and J shed 8 bases, with 3 bases lying between them. This CDR3 spans 11 amino acids. CDR3 region: CASSLVDEQFF. CDR3 in DNA: TGCGCCAGCAGCTTGGTCGATGAGCAGTTCTTC.

On this clone: Sequence at one end of the junction differs from germline and may be a read error. This sequence joins TRBV29-1 and TRBJ1-1; TRBD1 agrees at 11 bases. Germline loops: CDR1 SQVTM, CDR2 ANQGSEA. The CDR3 has 11 amino acids. The CDR3, as DNA: TGCAGCGTTGAGGGGGACAGGGGGATTCTCTTT. Translation: CSVEGDRGILF. Based on the CDR3 plus reference TRBV29-1 and TRBJ1-1, the full variable domain is SAVISQKPSRDICQRGTSLTIQCQVDSQVTMMFWYRQQPGQSLTLIATANQGSEATYESGFVIDKFPISRPNLTFSTLTVSNMSPEDSSIYLCSVEGDRGILFGQGTRLTVV.

A few counts support this clone. The chain has TRBV12-5 and TRBJ1-5, with TRBD1 as a possible D gene (5 bases). Germline V gives CDR1 LGHNT, CDR2 FRNRAP. The CDR3 totals 16 residues. V lost 2 bases and J 6 bases, leaving 17 bases between the germline ends. CDR3 bases: TGTGCTAGTGGTTTGAGGCAGGGCAACGAGGGTCAGCCCCAGCATTTT. This gives the protein CASGLRQGNEGQPQHF.

The chain links TRBV30 to TRBJ2-3, with a tentative D call TRBD2 (5 bases). Germline lookup yields CDR1 GTSNPN and CDR2 SVGIG (reference sequence). Trimming stripped 0 bases from V and 4 bases from J, with 11 bases between. The CDR3 length is 14 residues. Here the CDR3 DNA reads TGTGCCTGGAGTGTACGGGCTAGCCCAGATACGCAGTATTTT. Translation gives CAWSVRASPDTQYF.